The clone carrying this TCR beta chain appeared many times. This sample stems from a study of T cells after yellow fever vaccination. A process of 5'RACE template switching, which added a universal primer site and UMIs, was used to make TCR cDNA. MiXCR, run by TCRdb on the 5' RACE reads, gives a single entry per CDR3 protein. Of 250,000 to 400,000 distinct CDR3 sequences detected, 3.5% to 4.5% appear once; the ten largest clones hold less than 20%. CDR1 SGHRS and CDR2 YFSETQ come from the germline V gene. Trimming at V came to 6 bases and at J to 4 bases, leaving 12 bases not matched to a gene. The CDR3 totals 15 residues.

Source: PBMCs, taken 15 days after the yellow fever booster vaccination. This receptor was identified in a man in his late teens or twenties who received the YFV17D yellow fever vaccine. The gene calls are TRBV5-1 and TRBJ2-7; the match to TRBD1 covers 8 bases. This CDR3 reads CASKTQRQGRYEQYV. The CDR3 coding sequence is TGCGCCAGCAAAACCCAGAGACAGGGGAGGTACGAGCAGTACGTC.